These 14 T cell receptor beta chains originate from one sample sequenced in a study of shared clonotypes between healthy human individuals (dated by TCRdb to between 2020 and 2021). Library generation was performed with the immunoSEQ multiplex PCR assay. In its TCRdb copy, this immuneACCESS table keeps in-frame sequences only and misses some clones. Where compared with another copy, unresolved V genes explain less than half of these, and the others have no known cause. The sample table shows around 2.3 million clones, and approximately 95% are seen once. Around 0.13% of the sample is held by the ten biggest clonotypes. Sequenced material: naive CD4+ T cells sorted from blood. The intended sense of this specimen's cell subset or site label: CD45RA+ positively selected. The receptors were sampled from a young man in good health.

This chain links TRBV7-2 with TRBJ1-2; D is unclear. With 2 bases removed from V and 4 bases from J, the gap between germline ends came to 5 bases. The CDR3 is made up of 12 amino acids. CDR1 and CDR2 (germline): SGHTA, FQGNSA. CDR3 in amino acids: CASSLYRYGYTF. CDR3 sequence (DNA): TGTGCCAGCAGCTTATACCGCTATGGCTACACCTTC.

This clone has a single count. V usage is TRBV7-2 and J usage is TRBJ1-2; D uncertain. Trimming took off 5 bases at V and 2 bases at J, with 15 bases between the two ends. CDR1 and CDR2 (germline): SGHTA, FQGNSA. This CDR3 region has 15 residues. CDR3 DNA: TGTGCCAGCAGCCAACGGACGGCTACCAACTATGGCTACACCTTC. It encodes CASSQRTATNYGYTF.

The V gene is TRBV10-3, the J gene TRBJ1-6; D not certain. V lost 2 bases and J lost 7, with 3 bases in between. Germline CDR1 reads ENHRY; CDR2 reads SYGVKD. CDR3 length: 12 residues. In DNA form, the CDR3 reads TGTGCCATCAGTGAGCGGAATTCACCCCTCCACTTT. Translation: CAISERNSPLHF.

The chain joins TRBV7-8 to TRBJ2-5, with D possibly being TRBD2 (5 bases). CDR3 size: 15 residues. Germline values: CDR1 SGHVS, CDR2 FQNEAQ. Trimming took 5 bases from V and 4 from J, leaving 17 bases between them. The CDR3 spells CASSTIASGTETQYF. The CDR3 DNA follows: TGTGCCAGCAGCACGATAGCGTCAGGTACAGAGACCCAGTACTTC. Variable domain in full (rest from reference TRBV7-8 and TRBJ2-5): GAGVSQSPRYKVAKRGQDVALRCDPISGHVSLFWYQQALGQGPEFLTYFQNEAQLDKSGLPSDRFFAERPEGSVSTLKIQRTQQEDSAVYLCASSTIASGTETQYFGPGTRLLVL.

The chain employs TRBV28 and TRBJ2-2; 9 nucleotides agree with TRBD2. CDR1 is MDHEN and CDR2 is SYDVKM in the germline V gene. The CDR3 length is 15 residues. V dropped 3 bases and J dropped 4; count of bases not matched to a gene: 3. The CDR3 DNA follows: TGTGCCAGCAGTTTTAGGACTAGCGCCACCGGGGAGCTGTTTTTT. Its translation is CASSFRTSATGELFF. Together with reference TRBV28 and TRBJ2-2, the CDR3 gives the full variable domain: DVKVTQSSRYLVKRTGEKVFLECVQDMDHENMFWYRQDPGLGLRLIYFSYDVKMKEKGDIPEGYSVSREKKERFSLILESASTNQTSMYLCASSFRTSATGELFFGEGSRLTVL.

The chain carries TRBV4-3 and TRBJ1-4, with D tentatively TRBD1 (5 bases). Trimming removed 3 bases at V and 13 bases at J, with 15 bases between. CDR1 and CDR2 from the germline V gene are LGHNA and YSLEER. This CDR3 has 13 amino acids. The CDR3: CASSQGDTRGLFF. The CDR3 region has the DNA TGCGCCAGCAGCCAGGGGGATACGAGGGGACTGTTTTTT.

The chain is built from TRBV5-6 and TRBJ1-1, with D possibly being TRBD1 (6 bases). Germline V lookup: CDR1 SGHDT, CDR2 YYEEEE. The CDR3 contains 14 residues. Trimming stripped 6 bases from V and 6 bases from J, with 18 bases between. CDR3 sequence: CASTKAQGSPEAFF. CDR3 nucleotide sequence: TGTGCCAGCACCAAAGCCCAGGGGAGCCCTGAAGCTTTCTTT.

This clone showed up just once. V and J are TRBV28 and TRBJ2-7; 9 nucleotides agree with TRBD1. CDR3 length: 15 residues. Germline CDR1 MDHEN, CDR2 SYDVKM. The ends lost 5 bases at V and 3 bases at J; junction bases unmatched: 8. Here the CDR3 reads CASSPVGQGIYEQYF. In nucleotides, the CDR3 is TGTGCCAGCAGTCCCGTTGGACAGGGGATCTACGAGCAGTACTTC.

The chain uses TRBV28 and TRBJ2-7; 9 positions match TRBD1. The CDR3 loop spans 16 amino acids. CDR1 and CDR2 (germline): MDHEN, SYDVKM. The V gene end was trimmed by 3 bases and the J gene end by 2 bases; junction bases not matched to a gene: 8. The CDR3 reads CASSLKPGTGPYEQYF. CDR3 DNA: TGTGCCAGCAGTTTGAAGCCCGGGACAGGGCCCTACGAGCAGTACTTC.

The rearrangement joins TRBV5-6 to TRBJ1-2; no reliable D call. The germline V gene has CDR1 SGHDT and CDR2 YYEEEE. Trimming took off 4 bases at V and 2 bases at J, with 18 bases between the two ends. The CDR3 is 16 amino acids. The CDR3 region is CASSLSMGGTNYGYTF. The CDR3 DNA reads as TGTGCCAGCAGCCTCAGTATGGGCGGAACCAACTATGGCTACACCTTC.

This clone was counted once. The rearrangement joins TRBV28 to TRBJ2-7; D is possibly TRBD1 (6 bases). The CDR3 covers 14 residues. Trimming shortened V by 1 base and J by 9 bases, and 16 bases separated the two germline ends. The germline gives CDR1 MDHEN, CDR2 SYDVKM. The CDR3 DNA reads as TGTGCCAGCAGTTTATTAGCTGGGGGCCAGGGGCAGTACTTC. This encodes CASSLLAGGQGQYF.

V is TRBV19 and J is TRBJ1-3, with a weak D call TRBD1 (5 bases). Germline values: CDR1 LNHDA, CDR2 SQIVND (reference sequence). This CDR3 is built from 15 residues. V shed 7 bases and J shed 3 bases, with 16 bases lying between them. CDR3 nucleotides: TGTGCCAGTACCACCCTGGGGACCGGTGGAAACACCATATATTTT. This codes for CASTTLGTGGNTIYF.

This clone has only one observation. V and J are TRBV29-1 and TRBJ1-2, with D maybe TRBD1 (6 bases). The V gene lost 6 bases and the J gene lost 8 bases, with 22 bases spanning the gap. Germline V gives CDR1 SQVTM, CDR2 ANQGSEA. This CDR3 is 14 amino acids long. CDR3 sequence: CSVELSGGLQGYTF. In nucleotides, the CDR3 is TGCAGCGTGGAGTTAAGTGGGGGGCTGCAGGGCTACACCTTC.

The chain employs TRBV9 and TRBJ2-3; perhaps TRBD2 as D (5 bases). CDR3 size: 12 residues. V was cut by 4 bases and J by 8 bases, with 11 bases left in between. Germline loops: CDR1 SGDLS, CDR2 YYNGEE. The CDR3 region is CASSQPEGTQYF. CDR3 DNA sequence: TGTGCCAGCAGCCAACCTGAGGGTACGCAGTATTTT.